The present TCR beta chain was sequenced within a study of blood T cell repertoires in COVID-19. Sequencing was performed with immunoSEQ multiplex PCR; in TCRdb, only in-frame clones are kept and a portion is missing. Of about 170,000 clones listed, around 83% are singletons. V was pared by 3 bases and J by 4 bases, with 9 bases between. Germline values: CDR1 SGHTA, CDR2 FQGNSA. The CDR3 has 14 residues. The source is a woman aged 70-85 years who had recovered from COVID-19. Sequencing used peripheral blood. The J gene is TRBJ1-4, the V gene TRBV7-2; D possibly corresponds to TRBD1 (5 bases). CDR3 sequence: CASSLGPSNEKLFF. CDR3 nucleotides: TGTGCCAGCAGCTTGGGGCCGAGTAATGAAAAACTGTTTTTT.